This TCR beta chain was identified in a study of PD-1 blockade in mismatch repair-deficient tumors. Findings and caveats of the study: After pembrolizumab, tumor-resident clones rose rapidly, then generally contracted before radiologic responses.

Using immunoSEQ multiplex PCR, the repertoire was profiled, and TCRdb retains in-frame clones only, with some absent. The profile shows over 60,000 clones, 70% to 90% of them singletons. Points on this clone: Antigen unknown.

Unmatched junction bases numbered 4, after V lost 7 bases and J lost 1 base. The CDR3 is 15 residues long. Germline V lookup: CDR1 LNHNV, CDR2 YYDKDF (reference sequence). The origin of this receptor is an adult with mismatch repair-deficient cancer. The chain recombines TRBV15 with TRBJ2-2, with TRBD1 matching 9 bases. Sequenced material: peripheral blood, taken 52 weeks after starting pembrolizumab. The CDR3 bases are TGTGCCACCACTCAGACAGGGGGGAACACCGGGGAGCTGTTTTTT. This sequence encodes CATTQTGGNTGELFF. The entire variable domain, with the rest obtained from reference TRBV15 and TRBJ2-2, is as follows: DAMVIQNPRYQVTQFGKPVTLSCSQTLNHNVMYWYQQKSSQAPKLLFHYYDKDFNNEADTPDNFQSRRPNTSFCFLDIRSPGLGDTAMYLCATTQTGGNTGELFFGEGSRLTVL.